The clone carrying this TCR beta chain came up once. As yet, its antigen is unknown. Germline CDR1 is LNHDA and CDR2 is SQIVND (reference sequence). V lost 3 bases and J lost 6, with 14 bases in between. The CDR3 covers 14 residues. The data are from a study of regulatory T cells in long-lasting Graves disease. Points from the study as a whole: Relative to newly diagnosed Graves' patients, persistent ones had lower TCR diversity. Favored usage of TRBV28, TRBJ1-2 and TRBJ2-5 was recorded in persistent disease.

Stated time point: newly diagnosed GD, antithyroid drugs for less than 3 months. Extracted RNA from PBMCs served as the source of the TCR library. EDTA tubes received approximately 8.4 milliliters of collected peripheral blood. Arm-PCR of CDR3 regions with iRepertoire HTBI primers generated TCR beta libraries. Per the original data handling: Identification across samples found 50 to 80 TRBV and approximately 15 TRBJ segments. MiXCR was run by TCRdb on the multiplex PCR reads, yielding one entry per CDR3 protein. The V and J calls and clone size come from TCRdb's table, not from the authors' own analysis. The sample comprises around 250,000 distinct CDR3 sequences, around 20% of which are singletons, and approximately 15% rests with the top ten.

This clonotype originated in a female donor with Graves disease. The chain recombines TRBV19 with TRBJ1-2, with D perhaps TRBD1 (5 bases). The sequencing used peripheral blood mononuclear cells (PBMCs), collected at new diagnosis, from a patient treated with antithyroid drugs. The CDR3 coding sequence is TGTGCCAGTAGTATTATAGGAGGGGTGGATGGCTACACCTTC. Its protein product is CASSIIGGVDGYTF.